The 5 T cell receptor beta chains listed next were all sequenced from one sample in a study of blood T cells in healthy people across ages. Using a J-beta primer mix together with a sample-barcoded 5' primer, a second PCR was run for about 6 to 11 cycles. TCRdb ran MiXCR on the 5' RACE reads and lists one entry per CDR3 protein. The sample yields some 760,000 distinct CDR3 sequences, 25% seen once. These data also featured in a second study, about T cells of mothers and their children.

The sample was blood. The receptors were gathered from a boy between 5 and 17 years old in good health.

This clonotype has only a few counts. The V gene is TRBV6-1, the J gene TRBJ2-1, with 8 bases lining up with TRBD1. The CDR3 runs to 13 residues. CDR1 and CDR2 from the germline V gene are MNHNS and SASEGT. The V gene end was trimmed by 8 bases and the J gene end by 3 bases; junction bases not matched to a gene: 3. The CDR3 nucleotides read TGTGCCAGCCAGGGGGCGGACTACAATGAGCAGTTCTTC. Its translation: CASQGADYNEQFF.

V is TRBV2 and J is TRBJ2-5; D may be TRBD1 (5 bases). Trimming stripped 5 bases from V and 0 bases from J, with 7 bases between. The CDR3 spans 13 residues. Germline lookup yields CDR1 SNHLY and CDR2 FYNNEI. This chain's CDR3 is CASSRQNQETQYF. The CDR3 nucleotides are TGTGCCAGCAGTAGACAGAACCAAGAGACCCAGTACTTC.

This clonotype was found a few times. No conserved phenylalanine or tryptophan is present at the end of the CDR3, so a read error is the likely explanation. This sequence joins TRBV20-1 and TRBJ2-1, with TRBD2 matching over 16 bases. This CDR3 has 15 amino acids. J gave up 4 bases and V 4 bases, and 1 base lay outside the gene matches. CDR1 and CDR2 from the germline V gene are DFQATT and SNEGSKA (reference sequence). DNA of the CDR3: TGCAGTGCTACGGGACTAGCGGGAGGGTACAATGAGCAGTTCCTC. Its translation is CSATGLAGGYNEQFL.

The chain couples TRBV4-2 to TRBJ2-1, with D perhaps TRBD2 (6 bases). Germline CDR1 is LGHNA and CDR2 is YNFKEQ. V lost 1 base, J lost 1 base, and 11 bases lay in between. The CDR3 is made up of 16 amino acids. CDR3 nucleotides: TGTGCCAGCAGCCAAGTCCCGGCGGGATCCTACAATGAGCAGTTCTTC. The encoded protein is CASSQVPAGSYNEQFF.

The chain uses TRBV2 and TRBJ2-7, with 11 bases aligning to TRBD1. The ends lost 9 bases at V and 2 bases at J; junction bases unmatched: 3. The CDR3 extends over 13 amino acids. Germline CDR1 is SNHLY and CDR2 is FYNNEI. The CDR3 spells CARGQGETYEQYF. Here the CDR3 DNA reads TGTGCCAGGGGACAGGGGGAGACCTACGAGCAGTACTTC.